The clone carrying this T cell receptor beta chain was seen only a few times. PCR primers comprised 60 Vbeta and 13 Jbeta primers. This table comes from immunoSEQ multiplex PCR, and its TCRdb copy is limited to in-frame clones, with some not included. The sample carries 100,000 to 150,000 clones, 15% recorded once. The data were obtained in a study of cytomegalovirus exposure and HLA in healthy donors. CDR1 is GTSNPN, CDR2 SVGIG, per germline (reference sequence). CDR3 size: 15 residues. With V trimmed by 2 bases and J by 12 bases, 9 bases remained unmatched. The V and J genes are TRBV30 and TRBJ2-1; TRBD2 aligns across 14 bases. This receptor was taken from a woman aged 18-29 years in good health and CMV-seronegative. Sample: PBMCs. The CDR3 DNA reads TGTGCCTGGAGTTCAGGGACTAGCGGGGGCTCAGGGCAGTTCTTC. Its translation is CAWSSGTSGGSGQFF.